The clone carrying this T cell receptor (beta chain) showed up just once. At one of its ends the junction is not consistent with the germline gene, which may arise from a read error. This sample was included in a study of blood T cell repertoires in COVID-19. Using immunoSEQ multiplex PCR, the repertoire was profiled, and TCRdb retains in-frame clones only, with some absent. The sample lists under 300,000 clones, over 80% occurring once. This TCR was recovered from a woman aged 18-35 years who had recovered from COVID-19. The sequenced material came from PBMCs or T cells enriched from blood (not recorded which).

CDR3 coding DNA: TGTGCTAGCAGCAAAGACAGGCAGAATGAGCAGTTCTTC. It yields the protein CASSKDRQNEQFF. The chain combines TRBV7-7 with TRBJ2-1; D is possibly TRBD1 (6 bases). CDR1 and CDR2 from the germline V gene are SSHAT and FNYEAQ (reference sequence). The CDR3 is made up of 13 amino acids.